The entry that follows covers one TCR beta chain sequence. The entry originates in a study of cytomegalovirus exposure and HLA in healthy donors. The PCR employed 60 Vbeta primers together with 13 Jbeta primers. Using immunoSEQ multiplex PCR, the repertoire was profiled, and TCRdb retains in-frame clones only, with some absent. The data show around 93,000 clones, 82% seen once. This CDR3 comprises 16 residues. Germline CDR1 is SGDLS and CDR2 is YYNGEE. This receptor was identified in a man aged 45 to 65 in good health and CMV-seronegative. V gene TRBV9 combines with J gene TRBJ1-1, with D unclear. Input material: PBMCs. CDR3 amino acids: CVVALASGFEDTEAFF. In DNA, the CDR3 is TGTGTCGTCGCTTTGGCCAGCGGGTTTGAGGACACTGAAGCTTTCTTT.